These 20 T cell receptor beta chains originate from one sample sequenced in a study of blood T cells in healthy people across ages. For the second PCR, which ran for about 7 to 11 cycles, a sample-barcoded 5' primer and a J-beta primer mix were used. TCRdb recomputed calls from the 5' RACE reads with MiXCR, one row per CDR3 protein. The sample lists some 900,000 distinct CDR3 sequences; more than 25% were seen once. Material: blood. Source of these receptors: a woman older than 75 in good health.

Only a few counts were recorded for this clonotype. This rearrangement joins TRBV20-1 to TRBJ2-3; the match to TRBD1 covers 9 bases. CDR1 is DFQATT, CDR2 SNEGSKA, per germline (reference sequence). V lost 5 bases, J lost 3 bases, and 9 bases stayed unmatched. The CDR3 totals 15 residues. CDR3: CSAFTSGQGTDTQYF. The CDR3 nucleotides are TGCAGTGCTTTCACATCAGGACAGGGGACAGATACGCAGTATTTT.

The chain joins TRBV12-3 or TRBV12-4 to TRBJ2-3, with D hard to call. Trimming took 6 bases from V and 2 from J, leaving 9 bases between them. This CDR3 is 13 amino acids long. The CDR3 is CASRAPDTDTQYF. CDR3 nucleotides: TGTGCCAGCAGAGCTCCAGACACAGATACGCAGTATTTT.

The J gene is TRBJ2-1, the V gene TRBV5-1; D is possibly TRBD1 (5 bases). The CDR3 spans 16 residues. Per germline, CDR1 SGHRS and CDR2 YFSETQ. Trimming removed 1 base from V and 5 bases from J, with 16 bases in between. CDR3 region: CASSLSRGDEDNEQFF. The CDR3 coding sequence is TGCGCCAGCAGCTTGAGTAGGGGCGATGAGGACAATGAGCAGTTCTTC.

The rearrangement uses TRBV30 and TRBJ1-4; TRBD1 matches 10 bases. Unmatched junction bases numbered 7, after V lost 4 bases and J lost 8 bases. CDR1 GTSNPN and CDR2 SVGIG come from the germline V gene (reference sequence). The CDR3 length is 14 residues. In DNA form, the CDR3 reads TGTGCCTGGACCTTGACAGGGGGCCGAGAAAAACTGTTTTTT. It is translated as CAWTLTGGREKLFF.

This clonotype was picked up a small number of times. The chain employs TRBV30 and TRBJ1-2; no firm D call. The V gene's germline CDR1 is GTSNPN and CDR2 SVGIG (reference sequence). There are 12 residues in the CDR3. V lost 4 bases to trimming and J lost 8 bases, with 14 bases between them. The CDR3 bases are TGTGCCTGGACCCCAGGTCCCAGGGGCTACACCTTC. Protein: CAWTPGPRGYTF. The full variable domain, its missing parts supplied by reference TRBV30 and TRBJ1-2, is SQTIHQWPATLVQPVGSPLSLECTVEGTSNPNLYWYRQAAGRGLQLLFYSVGIGQISSEVPQNLSASRPQDRQFILSSKKLLLSDSGFYLCAWTPGPRGYTFGSGTRLTVV.

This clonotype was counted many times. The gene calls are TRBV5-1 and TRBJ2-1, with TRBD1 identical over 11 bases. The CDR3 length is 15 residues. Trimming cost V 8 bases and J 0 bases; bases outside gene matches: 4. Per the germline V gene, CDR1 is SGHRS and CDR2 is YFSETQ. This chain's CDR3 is CARDRGPSSYNEQFF. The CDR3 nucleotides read TGCGCCAGGGACAGGGGGCCTAGCTCCTACAATGAGCAGTTCTTC.

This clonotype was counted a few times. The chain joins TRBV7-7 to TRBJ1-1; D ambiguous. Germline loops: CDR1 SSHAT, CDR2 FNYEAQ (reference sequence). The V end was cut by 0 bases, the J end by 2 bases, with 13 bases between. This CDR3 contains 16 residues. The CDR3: CASSLAKVCRNTEAFF. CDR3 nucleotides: TGTGCCAGCAGCTTAGCGAAGGTCTGTCGAAACACTGAAGCTTTCTTT.

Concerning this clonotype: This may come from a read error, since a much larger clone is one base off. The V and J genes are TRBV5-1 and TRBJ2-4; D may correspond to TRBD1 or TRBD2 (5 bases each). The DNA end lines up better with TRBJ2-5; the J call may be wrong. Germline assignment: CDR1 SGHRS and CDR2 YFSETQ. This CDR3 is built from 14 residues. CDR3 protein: CARSTGRTQETQYF. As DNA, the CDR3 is TGCGCCCGCAGCACGGGACGGACTCAAGAGACCCAGTACTTC.

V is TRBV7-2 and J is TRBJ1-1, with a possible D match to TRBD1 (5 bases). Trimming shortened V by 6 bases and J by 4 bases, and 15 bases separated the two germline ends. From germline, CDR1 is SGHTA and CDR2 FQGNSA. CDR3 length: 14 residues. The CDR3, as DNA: TGTGCCAGCAGTTTGAGGGGTCGGGGCACTGAAGCTTTCTTT. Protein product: CASSLRGRGTEAFF.

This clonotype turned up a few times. The CDR3 DNA reads as TGTGCCAGCAGCCCCCGGGGAGCGGGGGGCCACAATGAGCAGTACTTC. It yields the protein CASSPRGAGGHNEQYF. V usage is TRBV11-3 and J usage is TRBJ2-7, with 9 bases that match TRBD2. The CDR3 is made up of 16 amino acids. Germline-derived CDR1 and CDR2 are SGHNT and YENEEA. V lost 5 bases, J lost 7 bases, and 15 bases stayed unmatched. The entire variable domain, with the rest obtained from reference TRBV11-3 and TRBJ2-7, is as follows: EAGVVQSPRYKIIEKKQPVAFWCNPISGHNTLYWYLQNLGQGPELLIRYENEEAVDDSQLPKDRFSAERLKGVDSTLKIQPAELGDSAVYLCASSPRGAGGHNEQYFGPGTRLTVT.

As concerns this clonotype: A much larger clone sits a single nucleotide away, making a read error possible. The CDR3 is CAIRESRLGEQYF. CDR3 nucleotide sequence: TGTGCCATCAGGGAGAGCCGGCTGGGCGAGCAGTACTTC. The chain is built from TRBV10-3 and TRBJ2-5, with no clear D. Near its end, the DNA agrees better with TRBJ2-7, so the J call may be wrong. The length of the CDR3 is 13 residues. The germline CDR1 and CDR2 sequences are ENHRY and SYGVKD.

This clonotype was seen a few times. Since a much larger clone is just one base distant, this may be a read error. CDR3 DNA: TGCAGTGCTAGAGATTCGGGGGGCGGTGAAAAACTGTTTTTT. It translates to CSARDSGGGEKLFF. V gene TRBV20-1 combines with J gene TRBJ1-4; D may be TRBD1 (6 bases). The CDR3 covers 14 residues. Germline CDR1 reads DFQATT; CDR2 reads SNEGSKA (reference sequence). V lost 0 bases to trimming and J lost 7 bases, with 12 bases between them.

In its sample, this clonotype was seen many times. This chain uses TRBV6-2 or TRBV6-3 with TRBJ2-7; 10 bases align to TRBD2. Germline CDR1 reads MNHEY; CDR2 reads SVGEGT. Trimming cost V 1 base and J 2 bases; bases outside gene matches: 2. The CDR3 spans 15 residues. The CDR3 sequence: CASSYFSGGAYEQYF. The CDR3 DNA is TGTGCCAGCAGTTACTTCAGCGGGGGGGCCTACGAGCAGTACTTC.

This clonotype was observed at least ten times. The CDR3: CASSLAGAPDTQYF. CDR3 DNA sequence: TGTGCCAGCAGTTTAGCGGGGGCCCCAGATACGCAGTATTTT. This chain joins TRBV6-4 and TRBJ2-3, with TRBD2 matching over 9 bases. CDR1 MRHNA and CDR2 SNTAGT come from the germline V gene. Unmatched junction bases numbered 4, after V lost 5 bases and J lost 4 bases. The CDR3 covers 14 residues.

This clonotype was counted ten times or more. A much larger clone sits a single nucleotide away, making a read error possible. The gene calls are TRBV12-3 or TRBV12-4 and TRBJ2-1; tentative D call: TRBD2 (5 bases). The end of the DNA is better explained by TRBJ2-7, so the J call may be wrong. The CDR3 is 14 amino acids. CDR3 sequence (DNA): TGTGCCAGCGAGGGCGGTAGCTCCTACAATGAGCAGTACTTC. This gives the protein CASEGGSSYNEQYF.

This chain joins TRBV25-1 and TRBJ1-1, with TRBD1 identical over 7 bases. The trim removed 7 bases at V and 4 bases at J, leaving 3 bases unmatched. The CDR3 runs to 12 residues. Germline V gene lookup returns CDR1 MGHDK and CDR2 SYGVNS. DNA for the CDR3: TGTGCCAGCAAAAAGGGGGCCACTGAAGCTTTCTTT. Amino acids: CASKKGATEAFF.

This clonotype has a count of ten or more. CDR3 sequence reads: CAISGGQGNTGNQPQHF. The CDR3 coding sequence is TGTGCCATCAGTGGGGGGCAGGGGAATACGGGCAATCAGCCCCAGCATTTT. This rearrangement joins TRBV10-3 to TRBJ1-5; perhaps TRBD1 as D (6 bases). Trimming removed 4 bases from V and 2 bases from J, with 18 bases in between. Germline CDR1 reads ENHRY; CDR2 reads SYGVKD. CDR3 length equals 17 residues.

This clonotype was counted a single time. The CDR3: CASRPAGANYGYTF. Here the CDR3 DNA reads TGTGCCAGCAGACCGGCAGGGGCTAACTATGGCTACACCTTC. The J gene is TRBJ1-2, the V gene TRBV12-3 or TRBV12-4; a possible D gene is TRBD1 (6 bases). Trimming left V 6 bases short and J 0 bases short, with 11 bases between. The CDR3 is 14 residues long.

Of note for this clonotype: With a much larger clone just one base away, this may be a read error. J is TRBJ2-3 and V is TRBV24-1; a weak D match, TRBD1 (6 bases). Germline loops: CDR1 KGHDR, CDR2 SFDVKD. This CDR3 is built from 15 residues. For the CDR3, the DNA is TGTGCCGCCAGTGAACCGGGACAAGGGACAGATACGCAGTATTTT. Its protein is CAASEPGQGTDTQYF.

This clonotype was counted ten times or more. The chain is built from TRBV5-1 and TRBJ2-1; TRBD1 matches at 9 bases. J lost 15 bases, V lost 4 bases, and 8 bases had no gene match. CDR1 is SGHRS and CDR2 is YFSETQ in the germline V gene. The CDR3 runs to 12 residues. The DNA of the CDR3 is TGCGCCAGCAGCCTAGGGACAGGGAAGCGGTTCTTC. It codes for CASSLGTGKRFF.